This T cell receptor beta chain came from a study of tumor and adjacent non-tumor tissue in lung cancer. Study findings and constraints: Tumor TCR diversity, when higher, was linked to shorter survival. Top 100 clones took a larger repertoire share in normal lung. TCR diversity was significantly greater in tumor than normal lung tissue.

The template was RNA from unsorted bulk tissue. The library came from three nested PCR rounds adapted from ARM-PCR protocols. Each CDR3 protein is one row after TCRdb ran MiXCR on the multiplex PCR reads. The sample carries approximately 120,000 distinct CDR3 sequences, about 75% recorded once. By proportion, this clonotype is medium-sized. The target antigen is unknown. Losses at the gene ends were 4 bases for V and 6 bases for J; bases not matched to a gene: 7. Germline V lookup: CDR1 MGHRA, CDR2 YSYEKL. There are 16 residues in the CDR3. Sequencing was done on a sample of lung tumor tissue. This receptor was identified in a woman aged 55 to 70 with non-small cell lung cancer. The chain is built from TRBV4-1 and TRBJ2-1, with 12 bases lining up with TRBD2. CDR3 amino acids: CASSRPASGGANEQFF. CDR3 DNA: TGCGCCAGCAGCCGCCCAGCTAGCGGGGGGGCCAATGAGCAGTTCTTC.